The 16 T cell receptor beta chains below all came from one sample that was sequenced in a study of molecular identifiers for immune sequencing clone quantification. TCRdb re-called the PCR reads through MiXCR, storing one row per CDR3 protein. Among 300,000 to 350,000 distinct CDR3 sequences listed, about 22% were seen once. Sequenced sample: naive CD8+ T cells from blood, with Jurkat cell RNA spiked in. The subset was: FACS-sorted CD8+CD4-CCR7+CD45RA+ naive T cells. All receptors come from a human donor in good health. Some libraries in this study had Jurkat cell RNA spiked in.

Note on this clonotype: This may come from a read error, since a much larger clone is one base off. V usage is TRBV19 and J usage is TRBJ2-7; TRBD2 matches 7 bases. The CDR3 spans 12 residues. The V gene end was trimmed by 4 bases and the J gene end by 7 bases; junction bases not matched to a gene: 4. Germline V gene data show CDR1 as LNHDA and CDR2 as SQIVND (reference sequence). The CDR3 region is CASSTGGKEQYF. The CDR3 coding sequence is TGTGCCAGTAGTACCGGGGGGAAAGAGCAGTACTTC.

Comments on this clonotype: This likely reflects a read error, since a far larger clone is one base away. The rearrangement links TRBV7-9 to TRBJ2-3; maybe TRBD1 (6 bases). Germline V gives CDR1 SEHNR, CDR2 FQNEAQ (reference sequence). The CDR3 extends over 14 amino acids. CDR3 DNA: TGTGCCAGCAGCTTAACAGGGTCCACAGGTACGCAGTATTTT. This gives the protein CASSLTGSTGTQYF.

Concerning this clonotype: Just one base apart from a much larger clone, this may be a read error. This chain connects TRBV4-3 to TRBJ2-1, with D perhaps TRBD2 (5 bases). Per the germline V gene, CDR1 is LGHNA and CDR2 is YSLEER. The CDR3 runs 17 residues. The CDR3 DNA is TGCGCCAGCAGCCAAGATACCCTAGCAGTAACCTACAATGGGCAGTTCTTC. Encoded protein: CASSQDTLAVTYNGQFF.

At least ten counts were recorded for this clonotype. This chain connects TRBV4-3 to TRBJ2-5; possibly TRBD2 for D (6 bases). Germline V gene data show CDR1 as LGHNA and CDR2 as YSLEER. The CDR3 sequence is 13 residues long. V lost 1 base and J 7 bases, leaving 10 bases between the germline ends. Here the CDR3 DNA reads TGCGCCAGCAGCCAAGCGGCCGGGGGGACCCAGTACTTC. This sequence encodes CASSQAAGGTQYF.

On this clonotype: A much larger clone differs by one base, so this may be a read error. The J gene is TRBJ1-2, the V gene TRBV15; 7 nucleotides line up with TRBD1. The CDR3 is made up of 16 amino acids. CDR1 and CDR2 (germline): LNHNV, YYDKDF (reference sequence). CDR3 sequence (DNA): TGTGCCACCGGCAGAGCACCGGGACAGCAAAACTATGGCTACACCTTC. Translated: CATGRAPGQQNYGYTF.

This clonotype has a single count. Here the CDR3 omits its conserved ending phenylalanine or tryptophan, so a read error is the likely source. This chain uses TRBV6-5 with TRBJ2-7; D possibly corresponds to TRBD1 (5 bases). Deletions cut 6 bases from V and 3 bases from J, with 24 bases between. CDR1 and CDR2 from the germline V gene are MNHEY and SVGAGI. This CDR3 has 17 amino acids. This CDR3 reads CASSYALKAGWNYEQYS. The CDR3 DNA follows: TGTGCCAGCAGCTACGCTCTTAAGGCAGGGTGGAACTACGAGCAGTACTCC.

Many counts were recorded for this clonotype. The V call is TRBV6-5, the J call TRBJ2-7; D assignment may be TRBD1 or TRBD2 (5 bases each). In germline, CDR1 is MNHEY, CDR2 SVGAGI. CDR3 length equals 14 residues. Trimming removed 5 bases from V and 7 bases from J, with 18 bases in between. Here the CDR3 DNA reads TGTGCCAGCAGTCCAATCGACGGGGCTAGAGAGCAGTACTTC. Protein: CASSPIDGAREQYF.

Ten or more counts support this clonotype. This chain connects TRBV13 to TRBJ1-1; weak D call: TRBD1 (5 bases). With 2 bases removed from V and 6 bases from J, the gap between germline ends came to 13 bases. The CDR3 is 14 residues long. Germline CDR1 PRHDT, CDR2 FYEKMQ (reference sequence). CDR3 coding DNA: TGTGCCAGCAGCTTAAGAGGGGATGTGGCTGAAGCTTTCTTT. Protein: CASSLRGDVAEAFF.

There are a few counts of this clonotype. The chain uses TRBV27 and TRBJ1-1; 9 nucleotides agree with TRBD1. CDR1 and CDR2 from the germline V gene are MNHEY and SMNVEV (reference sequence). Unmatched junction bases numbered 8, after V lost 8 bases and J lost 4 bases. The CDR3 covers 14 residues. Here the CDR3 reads CASCPDRGFTEAFF. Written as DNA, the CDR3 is TGTGCCAGCTGTCCGGACAGGGGTTTCACTGAAGCTTTCTTT.

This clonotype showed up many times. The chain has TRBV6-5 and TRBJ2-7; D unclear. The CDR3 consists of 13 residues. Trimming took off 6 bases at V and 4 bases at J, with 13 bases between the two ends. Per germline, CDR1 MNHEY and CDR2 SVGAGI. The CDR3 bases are TGTGCCAGCAGCCCCTTTCAGTCGTACGAGCAGTACTTC. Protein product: CASSPFQSYEQYF.

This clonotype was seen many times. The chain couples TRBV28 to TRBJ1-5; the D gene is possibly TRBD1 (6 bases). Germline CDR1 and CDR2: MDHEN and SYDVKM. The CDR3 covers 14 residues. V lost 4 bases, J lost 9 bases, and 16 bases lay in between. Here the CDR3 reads CASSSDRHESPQHF. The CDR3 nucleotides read TGTGCCAGCAGTTCCGACAGGCACGAGTCGCCCCAGCATTTT.

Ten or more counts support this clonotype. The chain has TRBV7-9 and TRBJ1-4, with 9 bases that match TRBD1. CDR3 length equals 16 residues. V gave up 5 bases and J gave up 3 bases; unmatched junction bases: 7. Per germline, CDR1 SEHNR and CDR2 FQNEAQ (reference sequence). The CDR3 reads CASSQSRQGANEKLFF. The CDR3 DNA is TGTGCCAGCAGCCAATCTCGACAGGGGGCTAATGAAAAACTGTTTTTT.

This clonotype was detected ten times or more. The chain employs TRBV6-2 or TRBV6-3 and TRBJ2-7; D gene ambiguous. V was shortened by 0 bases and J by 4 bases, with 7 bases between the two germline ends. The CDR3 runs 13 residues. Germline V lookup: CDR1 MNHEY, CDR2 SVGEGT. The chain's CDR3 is CASSYSEAYEQYF. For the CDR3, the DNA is TGTGCCAGCAGTTACTCGGAAGCGTACGAGCAGTACTTC.

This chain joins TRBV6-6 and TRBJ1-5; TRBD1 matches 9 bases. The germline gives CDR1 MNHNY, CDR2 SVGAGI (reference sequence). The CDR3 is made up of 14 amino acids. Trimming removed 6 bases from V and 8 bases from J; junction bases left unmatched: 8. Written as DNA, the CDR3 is TGTGCCAGCAGCCAGGGACAGGGATTAGAGCCCCAGCATTTT. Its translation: CASSQGQGLEPQHF.

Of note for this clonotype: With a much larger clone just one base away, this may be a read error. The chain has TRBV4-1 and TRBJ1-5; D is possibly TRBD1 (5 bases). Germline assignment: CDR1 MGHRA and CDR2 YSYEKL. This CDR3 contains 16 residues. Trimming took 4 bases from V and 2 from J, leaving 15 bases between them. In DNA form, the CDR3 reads TGCGCCAGCAGCCGAGACGGGGGATATGGCAATCAGCCCCAGCATTTT. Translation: CASSRDGGYGNQPQHF.

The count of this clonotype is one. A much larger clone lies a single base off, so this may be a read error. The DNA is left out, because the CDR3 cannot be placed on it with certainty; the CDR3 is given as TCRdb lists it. The CDR3 reads CISVPEATSRVPPYEQCF. V is TRBV7-5 and J is TRBJ2-7; the table's D gene call, TRBD2, was not cross checked with the DNA. TRBV7-5 is assigned pseudogene status. The CDR3 sequence runs 18 residues, both termini included.